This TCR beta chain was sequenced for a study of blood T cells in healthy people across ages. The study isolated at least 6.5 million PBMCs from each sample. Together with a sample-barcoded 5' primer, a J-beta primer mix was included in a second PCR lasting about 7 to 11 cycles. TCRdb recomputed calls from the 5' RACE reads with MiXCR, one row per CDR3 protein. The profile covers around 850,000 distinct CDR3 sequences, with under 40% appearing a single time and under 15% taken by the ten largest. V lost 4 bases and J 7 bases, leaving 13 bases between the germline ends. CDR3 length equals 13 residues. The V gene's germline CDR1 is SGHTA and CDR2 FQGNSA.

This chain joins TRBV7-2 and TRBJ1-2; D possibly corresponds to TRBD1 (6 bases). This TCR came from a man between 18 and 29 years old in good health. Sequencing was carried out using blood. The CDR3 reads CASSSEYRVGYTF. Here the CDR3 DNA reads TGTGCCAGCAGCTCGGAGTACAGGGTTGGCTACACCTTC.